These 21 T cell receptor beta chains were sequenced from one sample in a study of cytomegalovirus exposure and HLA in healthy donors. PCR was performed using 60 Vbeta and 13 Jbeta primers. Assay used: immunoSEQ multiplex PCR; TCRdb lists only in-frame clones, some missing. The top ten hold about 8.6% of the sample, which has 110,000 or so clones, approximately 67% seen once. The source material was PBMCs. These TCRs come from a man aged 18-30 years in good health and CMV-seropositive.

The chain carries TRBV5-1 and TRBJ1-5; 10 nucleotides align to TRBD1. CDR1 and CDR2 from the germline V gene are SGHRS and YFSETQ. J was trimmed by 3 bases and V by 4 bases; bases with no gene match: 7. The CDR3 is made up of 16 amino acids. CDR3 protein: CASSVSGTGDNQPQHF. CDR3 in DNA: TGCGCCAGCAGCGTCTCCGGGACAGGGGACAATCAGCCCCAGCATTTT.

The V gene is TRBV9, the J gene TRBJ2-7, with TRBD2 as a possible D gene (5 bases). The length of the CDR3 is 14 residues. V was cut by 4 bases and J by 0 bases, with 11 bases left in between. CDR1 is SGDLS, CDR2 YYNGEE, per germline. As DNA, the CDR3 is TGTGCCAGCAGCAAAGATGGGAGCTCCTACGAGCAGTACTTC. Its protein product is CASSKDGSSYEQYF.

The CDR3 loop is CASSQGPIRGETQYF. CDR3 sequence (DNA): TGTGCCAGCAGCCAAGGTCCTATCAGGGGAGAGACCCAGTACTTC. The genes are TRBV14 and TRBJ2-5, with a tentative D call TRBD1 (6 bases). The CDR3 contains 15 residues. Trimming left V 1 base short and J 4 bases short, with 13 bases between. Germline V CDR1 and CDR2: SGHDN, FVKESK.

The chain combines TRBV11-3 with TRBJ2-1; the match to TRBD2 covers 7 bases. The CDR3 has 17 amino acids. V trimming: 0 bases; J trimming: 2 bases; junction bases outside the gene matches: 7. The V gene's germline CDR1 is SGHNT and CDR2 YENEEA. This CDR3 is CASSLDHSSGPYNEQFF. Written as DNA, the CDR3 is TGTGCCAGCAGCTTAGATCACTCTAGCGGCCCCTACAATGAGCAGTTCTTC. The variable domain in full, completed from reference TRBV11-3 and TRBJ2-1, reads EAGVVQSPRYKIIEKKQPVAFWCNPISGHNTLYWYLQNLGQGPELLIRYENEEAVDDSQLPKDRFSAERLKGVDSTLKIQPAELGDSAVYLCASSLDHSSGPYNEQFFGPGTRLTVL.

This clone has only one observation. The rearrangement links TRBV7-8 to TRBJ2-1, with unresolved D. V lost 2 bases, J lost 5 bases, and 7 bases lay in between. The CDR3 runs 13 residues. Germline V gene lookup returns CDR1 SGHVS and CDR2 FQNEAQ. CDR3 nucleotides: TGTGCCAGCAGCTTAATCCCTGACAATGAGCAGTTCTTC. This encodes CASSLIPDNEQFF.

The chain combines TRBV6-1 with TRBJ1-5; the match to TRBD1 covers 9 bases. Trimming cost V 4 bases and J 4 bases; bases outside gene matches: 5. The CDR3 has 15 amino acids. Germline lookup yields CDR1 MNHNS and CDR2 SASEGT. The DNA of the CDR3 is TGTGCCAGCAGTGGACAGGGGGTTTCAAATCAGCCCCAGCATTTT. Translated: CASSGQGVSNQPQHF.

This chain connects TRBV10-2 to TRBJ2-7, with TRBD2 matching 8 bases. J lost 6 bases, V lost 3 bases, and 13 bases had no gene match. The germline gives CDR1 WSHSY, CDR2 SAAADI. The CDR3 contains 16 residues. The CDR3 DNA is TGCGCCAGCAGTGACCCTGGGGGACTAGGTCGACCCGAGCAGTACTTC. It yields the protein CASSDPGGLGRPEQYF.

This sequence joins TRBV5-1 and TRBJ2-5; TRBD1 matches 7 bases. J was trimmed by 5 bases and V by 0 bases; bases with no gene match: 13. CDR3 size: 17 residues. Germline CDR1 is SGHRS and CDR2 is YFSETQ. The CDR3 nucleotides read TGCGCCAGCAGCTTGGAAAGGGGGCGAATTTTCGTGGAGACCCAGTACTTC. Protein sequence: CASSLERGRIFVETQYF.

The chain links TRBV18 to TRBJ2-1; 8 bases are a match to TRBD2. Germline CDR1 reads KGHSH; CDR2 reads LQKENI. The CDR3 contains 16 residues. V gave up 2 bases and J gave up 4 bases; unmatched junction bases: 7. CDR3 residues: CASSPWAGGTYNEQFF. The CDR3 nucleotides are TGTGCCAGCTCACCATGGGCGGGGGGTACTTACAATGAGCAGTTCTTC.

V gene TRBV14 combines with J gene TRBJ2-7; TRBD2 might be the D (5 bases). The CDR3 is 13 amino acids. CDR1 is SGHDN, CDR2 FVKESK, per germline. Trimming removed 0 bases at V and 6 bases at J, with 9 bases between. The CDR3 loop reads CASSQEGGPEQYF. Here the CDR3 DNA reads TGTGCCAGCAGCCAAGAAGGCGGGCCCGAGCAGTACTTC.

The table lists this clone with a count of one. The chain uses TRBV11-2 and TRBJ2-4; 13 bases are a match to TRBD2. The CDR3 consists of 18 residues. CDR1 and CDR2 (germline): SGHAT, FQNNGV. Trimming removed 4 bases from V and 3 bases from J; junction bases left unmatched: 9. CDR3 sequence: CASSSLTSGGFSKNIQYF. CDR3 nucleotides: TGTGCCAGCAGCTCGCTGACTAGCGGGGGGTTCAGCAAAAACATTCAGTACTTC.

CDR3 in amino acids: CAWSGPGTGGFGANVLTF. In DNA, the CDR3 is TGTGCCTGGAGTGGACCCGGGACAGGGGGCTTTGGGGCCAACGTCCTGACTTTC. The J gene is TRBJ2-6, the V gene TRBV30; TRBD1 matches at 12 bases. Unmatched junction bases numbered 7, after V lost 1 base and J lost 3 bases. CDR1 and CDR2 (germline): GTSNPN, SVGIG (reference sequence). The CDR3 consists of 18 residues. The full variable domain, with the rest looked up from reference TRBV30 and TRBJ2-6, is SQTIHQWPATLVQPVGSPLSLECTVEGTSNPNLYWYRQAAGRGLQLLFYSVGIGQISSEVPQNLSASRPQDRQFILSSKKLLLSDSGFYLCAWSGPGTGGFGANVLTFGAGSRLTVL.

The chain couples TRBV6-4 to TRBJ2-3; D is possibly TRBD2 (7 bases). The CDR3 sequence is 15 residues long. Germline CDR1 reads MRHNA; CDR2 reads SNTAGT. V lost 2 bases and J 2 bases, leaving 11 bases between the germline ends. CDR3 protein: CASSDMGGHTDTQYF. As DNA, the CDR3 is TGTGCCAGCAGTGACATGGGGGGGCACACAGATACGCAGTATTTT.

This chain links TRBV7-9 with TRBJ1-4; 12 bases line up with TRBD1. V lost 5 bases to trimming and J lost 8 bases; unmatched junction nucleotides: 9. The CDR3 is made up of 16 amino acids. From germline, CDR1 is SEHNR and CDR2 FQNEAQ (reference sequence). The chain's CDR3 is CASSPGQGAGSEKLFF. CDR3 in DNA: TGTGCCAGCAGCCCGGGACAGGGGGCGGGGTCAGAAAAACTGTTTTTT.

The CDR3 sequence: CAISESGTGLYEQYF. The CDR3 region has the DNA TGTGCCATCAGTGAGTCGGGGACAGGGTTATACGAGCAGTACTTC. The rearrangement joins TRBV10-3 to TRBJ2-7; 9 nucleotides agree with TRBD1. CDR1 ENHRY and CDR2 SYGVKD come from the germline V gene. The CDR3 covers 15 residues. V lost 0 bases to trimming and J lost 4 bases; unmatched junction nucleotides: 4.

This clone was found once. The genes are TRBV5-1 and TRBJ2-5; a possible D gene is TRBD1 (6 bases). Looked up from germline, CDR1 is SGHRS and CDR2 is YFSETQ. The CDR3 loop spans 14 amino acids. The ends were cut back, 1 base at V and 0 bases at J, with 7 bases in the middle. CDR3 sequence reads: CASSLRDNQETQYF. CDR3 in DNA: TGCGCCAGCAGCTTGCGGGACAACCAAGAGACCCAGTACTTC. The full variable domain, its missing parts supplied by reference TRBV5-1 and TRBJ2-5, is KAGVTQTPRYLIKTRGQQVTLSCSPISGHRSVSWYQQTPGQGLQFLFEYFSETQRNKGNFPGRFSGRQFSNSRSEMNVSTLELGDSALYLCASSLRDNQETQYFGPGTRLLVL.

This clone came up once. The V gene is TRBV5-4, the J gene TRBJ1-1; a possible D gene is TRBD1 (6 bases). Trimming pared 0 bases from V and 4 bases from J, leaving 19 bases between. The CDR3 has 17 residues. Germline CDR1 SGHNT, CDR2 YYREEE (reference sequence). The CDR3 DNA sequence: TGTGCCAGCAGCTTGGTGCAGGGGTTAGGTTTTGGCACTGAAGCTTTCTTT. Translating it yields CASSLVQGLGFGTEAFF.

This rearrangement joins TRBV7-9 to TRBJ1-1; 9 nucleotides agree with TRBD1. The CDR3 has 14 amino acids. With 4 bases clipped from V and 5 bases from J, the junction kept 5 bases outside the gene matches. The germline CDR1 and CDR2 sequences are SEHNR and FQNEAQ (reference sequence). CDR3 loop: CASSSGQGRTEAFF. CDR3 bases: TGTGCCAGCAGCTCCGGACAGGGGAGGACTGAAGCTTTCTTT.

The V gene is TRBV2, the J gene TRBJ1-2; possible D gene TRBD1, 6 bases. This CDR3 is built from 12 residues. Trimming stripped 11 bases from V and 4 bases from J, with 14 bases between. Germline assignment: CDR1 SNHLY and CDR2 FYNNEI. CDR3 residues: CAGSQGIYGYTF. CDR3 nucleotide sequence: TGTGCCGGAAGTCAGGGGATCTATGGCTACACCTTC.

The CDR3 DNA reads TGTGCCAGCAGCCCCACAGGACGATCTAGCACAGATACGCAGTATTTT. Residues: CASSPTGRSSTDTQYF. The genes are TRBV5-6 and TRBJ2-3; possible D gene TRBD1, 5 bases. Germline V lookup: CDR1 SGHDT, CDR2 YYEEEE. V lost 4 bases, J lost 0 bases, and 15 bases lay in between. This CDR3 is built from 16 residues.

V and J are TRBV7-9 and TRBJ1-2; D unclear. The CDR3 loop spans 15 amino acids. Trimming took off 0 bases at V and 0 bases at J, with 8 bases between the two ends. Germline CDR1 and CDR2: SEHNR and FQNEAQ (reference sequence). CDR3 in amino acids: CASSLAGDTNYGYTF. The CDR3 coding sequence is TGTGCCAGCAGCTTAGCGGGAGATACTAACTATGGCTACACCTTC.